Following are 10 T cell receptor beta chains from one sample sequenced in a study of T-cell reconstitution after alpha-beta-depleted transplantation in children (dated by TCRdb to 2016 to 2018). Read against the paper, the sample's treatment or condition label means: allogeneic hematopoietic cell transplantation with graft depleted of TCRalphabeta T cells and CD19 B cells. Libraries were built with PCR. Sequencing used an Illumina HiSeq 2500. To normalize quantification of the TCRbeta repertoire, the TCR libraries were built with molecular barcoding that relied on unique molecular identifiers. TCRdb trimmed the raw reads at Q25, called clones with MiXCR and kept productive beta chains. Identical CDR3 protein sequences are pooled into one entry, listed with their most common genes and DNA. The sample has hundreds of thousands of distinct CDR3 sequences on record, around 15% of them singletons. Of the sample, about 4.6% is held by the ten largest clones.

The source was PBMCs, mostly from graft donor cells, collected 360 days after TCRalphabeta/CD19-depleted stem cell transplant. The source is a male patient between 5 and 17 years old who had a stem cell transplant for acute lymphoblastic leukemia, so the T cells may come from the graft donor.

This chain links TRBV27 with TRBJ2-7; D might be TRBD1 or TRBD2, each matching 5 bases. The CDR3 totals 14 residues. Trimming left V 3 bases short and J 0 bases short, with 9 bases between. CDR1 and CDR2 (germline): MNHEY, SMNVEV (reference sequence). The CDR3 spells CASSFMGTSYEQYF. Here the CDR3 DNA reads TGTGCCAGCAGTTTTATGGGGACCTCCTACGAGCAGTACTTC.

This clonotype was counted many times. V usage is TRBV4-1 and J usage is TRBJ2-1; D is perhaps TRBD2 (6 bases). CDR1 MGHRA and CDR2 YSYEKL come from the germline V gene. Trimming took off 1 base at V and 0 bases at J, with 13 bases between the two ends. This CDR3 comprises 17 residues. In DNA, the CDR3 is TGCGCCAGCAGCCAAGTGACGGGGGTTTTCTCCTACAATGAGCAGTTCTTC. As protein: CASSQVTGVFSYNEQFF.

The chain employs TRBV3-1 and TRBJ2-1, with 7 bases fitting TRBD1. Germline values: CDR1 LGHDT, CDR2 YNNKEL (reference sequence). V dropped 4 bases and J dropped 8; count of bases not matched to a gene: 17. This CDR3 has 17 residues. The CDR3 reads CASSPLTGRGLWDEQFF. The CDR3 bases are TGTGCCAGCAGCCCGTTGACAGGGAGAGGGCTCTGGGATGAGCAGTTCTTC.

The rearrangement joins TRBV29-1 to TRBJ2-5, with 7 bases matching TRBD2. The CDR3 spans 24 residues. V lost 0 bases and J lost 0; bases outside the gene matches: 31. Per germline, CDR1 SQVTM and CDR2 ANQGSEA. CDR3 protein: CSVEDPVQYSGSDVRILYQETQYF. DNA for the CDR3: TGCAGCGTTGAAGATCCTGTGCAGTATAGCGGGTCTGATGTAAGGATCTTGTACCAAGAGACCCAGTACTTC. The whole variable domain, remainder taken from reference TRBV29-1 and TRBJ2-5, is SAVISQKPSRDICQRGTSLTIQCQVDSQVTMMFWYRQQPGQSLTLIATANQGSEATYESGFVIDKFPISRPNLTFSTLTVSNMSPEDSSIYLCSVEDPVQYSGSDVRILYQETQYFGPGTRLLVL.

The rearrangement joins TRBV6-1 to TRBJ2-5, with D possibly being TRBD1 (5 bases). V shed 5 bases and J shed 2 bases, with 21 bases lying between them. The CDR3 is made up of 17 amino acids. The germline CDR1 and CDR2 sequences are MNHNS and SASEGT. The DNA for the CDR3 is TGTGCCAGCAGTACCCACCTTTACCAGGGCTTTCAAGAGACCCAGTACTTC. As protein: CASSTHLYQGFQETQYF.

A few counts support this clonotype. The chain joins TRBV6-1 to TRBJ1-5; the D gene is possibly TRBD1 (6 bases). Germline-derived CDR1 and CDR2 are MNHNS and SASEGT. V was clipped by 10 bases and J by 0 bases, with 16 bases between them. The CDR3 spans 15 residues. The DNA for the CDR3 is TGTGCCACCGACCGTTACAGGGCTAGCAATCAGCCCCAGCATTTT. Translation gives CATDRYRASNQPQHF.

V usage is TRBV5-1 and J usage is TRBJ2-6; D is ambiguous. The ends were cut back, 2 bases at V and 0 bases at J, with 15 bases in the middle. The CDR3 covers 18 residues. CDR1 SGHRS and CDR2 YFSETQ come from the germline V gene. The CDR3 sequence is CASSLNRFAASGANVLTF. The CDR3 DNA is TGCGCCAGCAGCTTAAACCGATTTGCGGCCTCTGGGGCCAACGTCCTGACTTTC. Combining the CDR3 with reference TRBV5-1 and TRBJ2-6 gives the whole variable domain KAGVTQTPRYLIKTRGQQVTLSCSPISGHRSVSWYQQTPGQGLQFLFEYFSETQRNKGNFPGRFSGRQFSNSRSEMNVSTLELGDSALYLCASSLNRFAASGANVLTFGAGSRLTVL.

This rearrangement joins TRBV4-1 to TRBJ2-5, with 7 nucleotides matching TRBD1. Germline CDR1 MGHRA, CDR2 YSYEKL. The junction had 17 bases not matched to a gene; V was cut back by 3 bases and J by 1 base. The CDR3 consists of 19 residues. CDR3 residues: CASSHPSLRDRKPQETQYF. In nucleotides, the CDR3 is TGCGCCAGCAGCCACCCTTCCCTCCGGGACAGAAAGCCCCAAGAGACCCAGTACTTC.

Here the CDR3 reads CASSFLPRNIRDFGPYEQYF. In nucleotides, the CDR3 is TGCGCCAGCAGCTTCCTCCCGCGCAATATTAGAGACTTTGGGCCCTACGAGCAGTACTTC. The rearrangement links TRBV5-1 to TRBJ2-7; D not resolved. The CDR3 contains 20 residues. The germline gives CDR1 SGHRS, CDR2 YFSETQ. Trimming stripped 2 bases from V and 2 bases from J, with 29 bases between.

This clonotype was seen many times. V is TRBV7-6 and J is TRBJ2-5, with D unclear. The CDR3 totals 13 residues. Germline V gene data show CDR1 as SGHVS and CDR2 as FNYEAQ. Trimming pared 6 bases from V and 4 bases from J, leaving 12 bases between. CDR3 in amino acids: CASSVNFGETQYF. CDR3 DNA sequence: TGTGCCAGCAGTGTAAATTTTGGAGAGACCCAGTACTTC.